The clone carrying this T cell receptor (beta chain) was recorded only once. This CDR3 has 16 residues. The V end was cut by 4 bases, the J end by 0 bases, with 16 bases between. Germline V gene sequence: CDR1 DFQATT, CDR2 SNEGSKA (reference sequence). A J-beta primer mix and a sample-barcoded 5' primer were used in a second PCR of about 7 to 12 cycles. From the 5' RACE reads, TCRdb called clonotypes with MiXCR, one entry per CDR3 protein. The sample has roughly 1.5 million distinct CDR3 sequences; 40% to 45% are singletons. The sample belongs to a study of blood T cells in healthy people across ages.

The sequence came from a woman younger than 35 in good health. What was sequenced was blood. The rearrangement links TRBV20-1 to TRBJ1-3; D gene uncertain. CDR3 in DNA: TGCAGTGCTATCCGCGCTAGGGCAACCTCTGGAAACACCATATATTTT. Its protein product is CSAIRARATSGNTIYF.